The clone carrying this T cell receptor beta chain was recorded only once. The data belong to a study of blood T cell repertoires in COVID-19. Data came from immunoSEQ multiplex PCR; TCRdb stores just in-frame clones and leaves some out. The data hold more than 80,000 clones, with about 80% observed a single time. Germline V gene data show CDR1 as SNHLY and CDR2 as FYNNEI. The CDR3 extends over 15 amino acids. V lost 6 bases to trimming and J lost 4 bases; unmatched junction nucleotides: 9. The V call is TRBV2, the J call TRBJ1-2; 9 bases agree with TRBD1. Sequenced sample: peripheral blood. The sequence derives from a human donor in a cohort sampled during active COVID-19. The DNA for the CDR3 is TGTGCCAGCAGAGACACGGGACAGGGAATCTATGGCTACACCTTC. Its protein is CASRDTGQGIYGYTF.